The next 28 T cell receptor beta chains were all read from a single sample in a study of glioma-infiltrating T cells. Using RNA template, CDR3s of TCR alpha and beta were amplified with iRepertoire arm-PCR. TCRdb ran MiXCR on the multiplex PCR reads and lists one entry per CDR3 protein. The sample records approximately 93,000 distinct CDR3 sequences, 35% to 50% being singletons. Sequencing was carried out using glioma tissue, nonneoplastic brain tissue, or PBMCs (not recorded which). The receptors come from a human donor with low-grade glioma or glioblastoma, undergoing nonglioma brain surgery, or in good health (not recorded which).

This clonotype appeared many times. The gene calls are TRBV6-2 or TRBV6-3 and TRBJ1-5, with unresolved D. Germline values: CDR1 MNHEY, CDR2 SVGEGT. This CDR3 has 14 amino acids. The germline V and J ends were trimmed by 3 bases and 4 bases, with 10 bases remaining between them. This chain's CDR3 is CASSYNTANQPQHF. The CDR3 nucleotides read TGTGCCAGCAGTTATAATACGGCAAATCAGCCCCAGCATTTT.

The sample holds many counts of this clonotype. The CDR3 coding sequence is TGTGCCAGTAATGACCGACAGGGCCTCGAGCAGTACTTC. Translated: CASNDRQGLEQYF. The chain uses TRBV7-2 and TRBJ2-7, with 7 bases aligning to TRBD1. This CDR3 comprises 13 residues. V was pared by 9 bases and J by 6 bases, with 11 bases of the junction left unmatched. CDR1 and CDR2 (germline): SGHTA, FQGNSA. The variable domain in full, completed from reference TRBV7-2 and TRBJ2-7, reads GAGVSQSPSNKVTEKGKDVELRCDPISGHTALYWYRQSLGQGLEFLIYFQGNSAPDKSGLPSDRFSAERTGGSVSTLTIQRTQQEDSAVYLCASNDRQGLEQYFGPGTRLTVT.

Points on this clonotype: The conserved final phenylalanine or tryptophan is absent from the CDR3, which likely points to a read error. This rearrangement joins TRBV4-2 to TRBJ2-7; no firm D call. The CDR3 runs 11 residues. The germline V gene has CDR1 LGHNA and CDR2 YNFKEQ. The V and J ends lost 4 bases and 4 bases respectively, with 5 bases between them. CDR3 protein: CASSRGYEQYL. The CDR3 region has the DNA TGTGCCAGCAGCCGAGGTTACGAGCAGTACCTC.

On this clonotype: Without the conserved terminal phenylalanine or tryptophan, this CDR3 likely stems from a read error. The genes are TRBV20-1 and TRBJ2-7, with TRBD2 matching 7 bases. The V gene's germline CDR1 is DFQATT and CDR2 SNEGSKA (reference sequence). The ends lost 3 bases at V and 2 bases at J; junction bases unmatched: 10. The length of the CDR3 is 15 residues. The CDR3 nucleotides read TGCAGTGCTAGGGAAGCGGGATGGGGGACCTACGAGCAGTACTCC. Translation gives CSAREAGWGTYEQYS.

A single count supports this clonotype. The junction departs from the called germline gene at one end, perhaps through a read error. The chain couples TRBV28 to TRBJ2-1; unclear D gene. The germline CDR1 and CDR2 sequences are MDHEN and SYDVKM. The CDR3 is 14 amino acids. CDR3 in amino acids: CASRPAAAYNEQFF. In DNA, the CDR3 is TGTGCGAGCAGACCTGCGGCTGCCTACAATGAGCAGTTCTTC.

This clonotype was counted many times. The V and J genes are TRBV29-1 and TRBJ2-1; D unresolved. V shed 4 bases and J shed 5 bases, with 3 bases lying between them. This CDR3 is built from 10 residues. The germline V gene has CDR1 SQVTM and CDR2 ANQGSEA. CDR3 DNA sequence: TGCAGCGTTGCTAACAATGAGCAGTTCTTC. This encodes CSVANNEQFF.

The chain carries TRBV11-2 and TRBJ2-2; 11 positions match TRBD2. The junction had 4 bases not matched to a gene; V was cut back by 5 bases and J by 2 bases. The germline V gene encodes CDR1 SGHAT and CDR2 FQNNGV. The CDR3 has 16 amino acids. CDR3 protein: CASSVLAGGNTGELFF. DNA of the CDR3: TGTGCCAGCAGCGTTCTAGCGGGAGGCAACACCGGGGAGCTGTTTTTT.

At least ten counts were recorded for this clonotype. The CDR3 sequence is CSARDRRSRTEAFF. In DNA form, the CDR3 reads TGCAGTGCTAGAGACAGGAGGTCCCGAACTGAAGCTTTCTTT. J is TRBJ1-1 and V is TRBV20-1; D is unresolved. CDR1 and CDR2 (germline): DFQATT, SNEGSKA (reference sequence). The CDR3 sequence is 14 residues long. V was clipped by 0 bases and J by 5 bases, with 13 bases between them.

This chain joins TRBV28 and TRBJ2-7; 9 nucleotides align to TRBD1. The CDR3 covers 16 residues. In germline, CDR1 is MDHEN, CDR2 SYDVKM. Trimming cost V 4 bases and J 6 bases; bases outside gene matches: 13. The CDR3 sequence is CASSSLPGQGDFEQYF. CDR3 nucleotide sequence: TGTGCCAGCAGTTCCCTTCCGGGACAGGGAGACTTCGAGCAGTACTTC.

The chain links TRBV28 to TRBJ1-4; 7 bases align to TRBD1. From germline, CDR1 is MDHEN and CDR2 SYDVKM. J gave up 8 bases and V 3 bases, and 9 bases lay outside the gene matches. This CDR3 comprises 15 residues. The CDR3 here is CASSFAGTASEKLFF. CDR3 bases: TGTGCCAGCAGTTTTGCCGGGACAGCAAGCGAAAAACTGTTTTTT.

As concerns this clonotype: Sequence at one end of the junction differs from germline and may be a read error. V and J are TRBV20-1 and TRBJ2-7; the D is unclear. Germline V lookup: CDR1 DFQATT, CDR2 SNEGSKA (reference sequence). The CDR3 spans 14 residues. CDR3 bases: TGCGGTGCTGGAGATTTTTTGAGGTCCTACGAGCAGTACTTC. The encoded protein is CGAGDFLRSYEQYF.

As concerns this clonotype: Possible read error: a much larger clone is one base away. The V call is TRBV9, the J call TRBJ2-3; TRBD2 matches 11 bases. With 0 bases clipped from V and 2 bases from J, the junction kept 5 bases outside the gene matches. CDR1 is SGDLS, CDR2 YYNGEE, per germline. This CDR3 is built from 17 residues. CDR3: CASSVGLAGGPTDTQYF. The DNA for the CDR3 is TGTGCCAGCAGCGTAGGTCTAGCGGGGGGCCCCACAGATACGCAGTATTTT.

This clonotype occurred many times. The gene calls are TRBV19 and TRBJ1-3; the D is unclear. This CDR3 has 13 amino acids. The V and J ends lost 6 bases and 5 bases respectively, with 11 bases between them. Germline CDR1 and CDR2: LNHDA and SQIVND (reference sequence). The CDR3 DNA is TGTGCCAGTAGCAATCTCCCGAGAAACACCATATATTTT. Its translation: CASSNLPRNTIYF.

The table lists this clonotype with a few counts. The genes are TRBV18 and TRBJ2-7, with 9 bases aligning to TRBD1. This CDR3 contains 14 residues. The germline CDR1 and CDR2 sequences are KGHSH and LQKENI. V trimming: 3 bases; J trimming: 3 bases; junction bases outside the gene matches: 3. Here the CDR3 reads CASSPDRGLYEQYF. In nucleotides, the CDR3 is TGTGCCAGCTCACCGGACAGGGGACTCTACGAGCAGTACTTC.

With respect to this clonotype: At one of its ends the junction is not consistent with the germline gene, which may arise from a read error. V usage is TRBV27 and J usage is TRBJ1-1; 8 nucleotides align to TRBD1. Germline values: CDR1 MNHEY, CDR2 SMNVEV (reference sequence). The CDR3 runs to 15 residues. CDR3 nucleotide sequence: TGTGCCAGCAGTATTAGGACAGGGCCGGGCACTGACGCTTTCTTT. Translating it yields CASSIRTGPGTDAFF.

This clonotype was seen many times. This chain joins TRBV5-1 and TRBJ1-1; the D is unclear. From germline, CDR1 is SGHRS and CDR2 YFSETQ. The ends were cut back, 0 bases at V and 4 bases at J, with 7 bases in the middle. The CDR3 covers 13 residues. CDR3 sequence reads: CASSLELGTEAFF. DNA of the CDR3: TGCGCCAGCAGCTTGGAATTGGGCACTGAAGCTTTCTTT.

This clonotype was found many times. J is TRBJ1-1 and V is TRBV5-1, with TRBD1 matching over 8 bases. This CDR3 is 15 amino acids long. CDR1 and CDR2 from the germline V gene are SGHRS and YFSETQ. V was pared by 4 bases and J by 4 bases, with 9 bases of the junction left unmatched. Here the CDR3 DNA reads TGCGCCAGCAGCCTGCGGACAGGGAAAGCCACTGAAGCTTTCTTT. Translated: CASSLRTGKATEAFF.

This clonotype was detected once. This is likely a read error, given that the CDR3 carries no conserved phenylalanine or tryptophan at its end. This rearrangement joins TRBV5-4 to TRBJ2-3, with TRBD1 identical over 9 bases. Per the germline V gene, CDR1 is SGHNT and CDR2 is YYREEE (reference sequence). The CDR3 runs to 16 residues. CDR3: CASSSGTGSRSDPQYL. Written as DNA, the CDR3 is TGTGCCAGCAGCTCGGGGACAGGGTCCAGGTCAGATCCGCAGTATCTT.

As regards this clonotype: One end of the junction does not line up with germline, which may come from a read error. This chain links TRBV20-1 with TRBJ2-5; perhaps TRBD1 as D (6 bases). The CDR3 length is 14 residues. The germline gives CDR1 DFQATT, CDR2 SNEGSKA (reference sequence). CDR3 sequence: CSARAQGLRETKYF. The CDR3 bases are TGCAGTGCTAGAGCACAGGGCCTCCGAGAGACCAAGTACTTC.

This clonotype has at least ten counts. This chain uses TRBV4-2 with TRBJ2-3, with 9 bases lining up with TRBD2. Germline values: CDR1 LGHNA, CDR2 YNFKEQ. The CDR3 length is 17 residues. The V segment lost 0 bases and the J segment 4 bases; nucleotides outside the gene matches: 8. DNA of the CDR3: TGTGCCAGCAGCCAAGATGGGTCGCGGGGGGGTTCAGATACGCAGTATTTT. It translates to CASSQDGSRGGSDTQYF.

V gene TRBV7-9 combines with J gene TRBJ2-5, with no clear D. Per germline, CDR1 SEHNR and CDR2 FQNEAQ (reference sequence). Deletions cut 10 bases from V and 0 bases from J, with 12 bases between. CDR3 length: 13 residues. The CDR3 region is CATGSMDQETQYF. The CDR3 DNA reads as TGTGCCACCGGGTCTATGGACCAAGAGACCCAGTACTTC.

This chain connects TRBV4-3 to TRBJ2-1; TRBD2 matches at 16 bases. Trimming took 1 base from V and 8 from J; bases not matched to a gene: 8. Looked up from germline, CDR1 is LGHNA and CDR2 is YSLEER. CDR3 length: 18 residues. Here the CDR3 reads CASSQGAGLAGGPDEQFF. As DNA, the CDR3 is TGCGCCAGCAGCCAAGGGGCGGGACTAGCGGGAGGGCCAGATGAGCAGTTCTTC.

The rearrangement joins TRBV6-1 to TRBJ1-1; D gene ambiguous. The V gene's germline CDR1 is MNHNS and CDR2 SASEGT. V lost 8 bases and J lost 3, with 16 bases in between. CDR3 length equals 14 residues. The CDR3, as DNA: TGTGCCAGCTATAATGATCCTTCGGACACTGAAGCTTTCTTT. Its protein is CASYNDPSDTEAFF.

V and J are TRBV27 and TRBJ2-3; D is possibly TRBD1 (6 bases). Germline CDR1 reads MNHEY; CDR2 reads SMNVEV (reference sequence). The V end was cut by 4 bases, the J end by 0 bases, with 11 bases between. CDR3 size: 15 residues. The CDR3 bases are TGTGCCAGCAGTTCCCTACAGGGTAGCACAGATACGCAGTATTTT. Amino acid sequence: CASSSLQGSTDTQYF.

This clonotype was counted ten times or more. The V gene is TRBV28, the J gene TRBJ2-3; D perhaps matches TRBD2 (6 bases). V was shortened by 3 bases and J by 4 bases, with 14 bases between the two germline ends. The CDR3 is 15 residues long. Germline CDR1 reads MDHEN; CDR2 reads SYDVKM. CDR3 protein: CASSLAGGSSDTQYF. CDR3 sequence (DNA): TGTGCCAGCAGTTTGGCCGGGGGTAGCTCAGATACGCAGTATTTT.

A remark on this clonotype: A read error may produce the germline difference seen at one junction end. The chain couples TRBV2 to TRBJ2-1; D perhaps matches TRBD1 (5 bases). The CDR3 runs to 15 residues. The germline gives CDR1 SNHLY, CDR2 FYNNEI. The CDR3 sequence: CASSEIRQKVNEKSF. The DNA for the CDR3 is TGTGCCAGCAGTGAAATACGACAGAAAGTAAATGAGAAGTCCTTC.

Regarding this clonotype: Given the absence of the conserved phenylalanine or tryptophan at the CDR3 end, a read error is likely. The gene calls are TRBV4-1 and TRBJ2-5; D gene unclear. Looked up from germline, CDR1 is MGHRA and CDR2 is YSYEKL. The CDR3 totals 13 residues. The V gene lost 0 bases and the J gene lost 7 bases, with 9 bases spanning the gap. CDR3 nucleotides: TGCGCCAGCAGCCAAGATCCCCGGAGGACCCAGTACCTC. Amino acids: CASSQDPRRTQYL.

CDR3 nucleotides: TGTGCCACATCGGGACATCCCGACATCCCCTCTGGGGCCAACGTCCTGACTTTC. It is translated as CATSGHPDIPSGANVLTF. The chain is built from TRBV2 and TRBJ2-6; perhaps TRBD1 as D (6 bases). Germline V gives CDR1 SNHLY, CDR2 FYNNEI. The CDR3 contains 18 residues. Trimming took 10 bases from V and 0 from J, leaving 22 bases between them.